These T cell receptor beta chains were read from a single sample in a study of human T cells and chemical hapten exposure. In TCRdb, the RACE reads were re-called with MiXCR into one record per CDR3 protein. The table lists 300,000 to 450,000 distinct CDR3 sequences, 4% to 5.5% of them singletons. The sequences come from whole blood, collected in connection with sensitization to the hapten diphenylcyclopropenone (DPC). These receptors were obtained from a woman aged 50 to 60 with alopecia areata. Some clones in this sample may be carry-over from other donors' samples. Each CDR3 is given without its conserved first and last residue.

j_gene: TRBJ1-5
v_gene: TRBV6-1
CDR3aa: ASSETGAHQPQH

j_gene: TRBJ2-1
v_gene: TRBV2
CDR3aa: ASKNFDEQF

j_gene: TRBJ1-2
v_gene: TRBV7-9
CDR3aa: ASSLGTGQGGYT

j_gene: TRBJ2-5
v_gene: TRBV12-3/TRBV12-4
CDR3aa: ASTLGGGETQY

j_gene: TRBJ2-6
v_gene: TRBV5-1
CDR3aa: ASSSRFSGGSGANVLT

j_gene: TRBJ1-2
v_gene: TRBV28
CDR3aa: ASSPSDRLDGYT

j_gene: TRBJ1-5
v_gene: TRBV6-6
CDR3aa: ASTYRDSNQPQH

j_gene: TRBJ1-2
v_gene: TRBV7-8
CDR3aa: ATREGQGRNYGYT

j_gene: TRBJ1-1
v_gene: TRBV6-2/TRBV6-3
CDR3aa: ASSYRPTEAF

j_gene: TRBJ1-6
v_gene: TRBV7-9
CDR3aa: ASSSFGQGRDSPLH

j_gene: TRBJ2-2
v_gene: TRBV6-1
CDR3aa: ASSGSSDGELF

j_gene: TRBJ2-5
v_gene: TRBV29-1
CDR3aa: SARAGQETQY

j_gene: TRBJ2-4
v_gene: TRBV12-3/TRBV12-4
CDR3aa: ASSLSGTENIQY

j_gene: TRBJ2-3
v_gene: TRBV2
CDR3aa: ASSRWTSRDTQY

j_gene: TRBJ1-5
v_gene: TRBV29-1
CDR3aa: SVGENNNQPQH

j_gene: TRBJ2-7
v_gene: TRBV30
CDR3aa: AWSVGQAEQY

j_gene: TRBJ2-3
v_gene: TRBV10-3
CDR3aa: AIKREPNTDTQY

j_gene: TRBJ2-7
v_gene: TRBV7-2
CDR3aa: ASRGTSGRPYEQY

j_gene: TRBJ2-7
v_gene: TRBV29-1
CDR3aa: SVGQVSGSYEQY

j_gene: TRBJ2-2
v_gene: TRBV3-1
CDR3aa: ASSQSPGLALAGELF

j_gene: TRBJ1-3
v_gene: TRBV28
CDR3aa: ASSLLKSLSGNTIY

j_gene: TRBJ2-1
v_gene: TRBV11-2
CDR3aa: ASSPTGGSYNEQF

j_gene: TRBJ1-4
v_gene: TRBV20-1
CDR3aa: SARDLGGFNEKLF

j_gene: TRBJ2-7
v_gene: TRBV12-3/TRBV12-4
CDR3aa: ASRSRAGAYEQY

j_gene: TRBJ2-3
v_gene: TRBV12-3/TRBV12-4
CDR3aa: ASSRRLAGTSTDTQY

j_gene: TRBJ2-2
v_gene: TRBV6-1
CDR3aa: ASSPARAGTNTGELF

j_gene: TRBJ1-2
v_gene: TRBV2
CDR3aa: ARVRRGEFGNYGYT

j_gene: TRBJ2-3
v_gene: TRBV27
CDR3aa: ASSFRWADTQY

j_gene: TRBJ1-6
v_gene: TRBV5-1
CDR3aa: ASSLGDIENSPLH

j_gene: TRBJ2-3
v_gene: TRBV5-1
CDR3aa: ASTRRGGETTDTQY

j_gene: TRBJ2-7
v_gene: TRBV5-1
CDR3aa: ASSSVVSGEQY

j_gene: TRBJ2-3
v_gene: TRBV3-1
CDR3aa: ASSQDLRAQGTDTQY

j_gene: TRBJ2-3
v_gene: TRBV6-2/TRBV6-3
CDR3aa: ASSYGSKLSDTQY

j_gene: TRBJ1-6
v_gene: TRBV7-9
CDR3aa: ASSGGTGGSYNSPLH

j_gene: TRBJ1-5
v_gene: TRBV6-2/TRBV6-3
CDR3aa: ASSLQGASNQPQH

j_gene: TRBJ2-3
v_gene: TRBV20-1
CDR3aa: SVARQGVNTQY

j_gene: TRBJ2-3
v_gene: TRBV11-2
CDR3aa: ASSPRTGTGADTQY

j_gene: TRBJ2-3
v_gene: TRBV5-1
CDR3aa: ASSLVGLAGSSTDTQY

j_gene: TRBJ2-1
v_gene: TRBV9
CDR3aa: ASSVRTGYDEQF

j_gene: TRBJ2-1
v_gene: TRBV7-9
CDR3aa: ASSPRGDSMNEQF

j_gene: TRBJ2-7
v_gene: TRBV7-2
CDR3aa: ASSLEHKEFGYEQY

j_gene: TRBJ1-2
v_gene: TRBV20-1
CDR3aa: SATRGDGYT

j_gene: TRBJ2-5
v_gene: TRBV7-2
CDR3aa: ASSLDSAQETQY

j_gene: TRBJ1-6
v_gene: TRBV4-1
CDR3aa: ASSQSLTGNSPLH

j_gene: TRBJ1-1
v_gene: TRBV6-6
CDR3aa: ASRDGRLNTEAF